The 30 T cell receptor beta chains listed next were all sequenced from one sample in a study of cytotoxic CD8 clonotypes in ibrutinib-treated CLL. Repertoires were generated with immunoSEQ multiplex PCR, while TCRdb's copy carries only in-frame clones and drops some. Of 35,000 or so clones listed, 71% were seen once; the top ten hold approximately 15%. Sample: PBMCs, taken at disease progression, from a patient treated with ibrutinib. The receptors derive from a human donor with chronic lymphocytic leukemia.

CDR3 sequence (DNA): TGTGCCAGCAGCTTAGGTGGGACAGCAGACTATGGCTACACCTTC. Translation: CASSLGGTADYGYTF. V gene TRBV7-6 combines with J gene TRBJ1-2, with 7 bases that match TRBD1. This CDR3 is built from 15 residues. V trimming: 1 base; J trimming: 3 bases; junction bases outside the gene matches: 5. The germline CDR1 and CDR2 sequences are SGHVS and FNYEAQ. The whole variable domain, filled in from reference TRBV7-6 and TRBJ1-2, reads GAGVSQSPRYKVTKRGQDVALRCDPISGHVSLYWYRQALGQGPEFLTYFNYEAQQDKSGLPNDRFSAERPEGSISTLTIQRTEQRDSAMYRCASSLGGTADYGYTFGSGTRLTVV.

This clone was observed once. The chain is built from TRBV6-5 and TRBJ1-4; the match to TRBD1 covers 8 bases. After removal of 4 bases from V and 8 bases from J, the junction contained 9 bases not matched to a gene. The CDR3 extends over 15 amino acids. Germline V gene data show CDR1 as MNHEY and CDR2 as SVGAGI. CDR3 protein: CASSLGQESREKLFF. The DNA for the CDR3 is TGTGCCAGCAGTTTGGGACAGGAGTCTCGAGAAAAACTGTTTTTT.

In this sample, this clone turned up a few times. The J gene is TRBJ1-3, the V gene TRBV15; D gene uncertain. Per germline, CDR1 LNHNV and CDR2 YYDKDF (reference sequence). Trimming stripped 1 base from V and 4 bases from J, with 14 bases between. The CDR3 runs to 16 residues. The CDR3: CATSRAGPSGGNTIYF. The CDR3 DNA follows: TGTGCCACCAGCAGAGCTGGCCCGTCGGGAGGAAACACCATATATTTT.

The rearrangement uses TRBV2 and TRBJ1-6, with D possibly matching TRBD1 (5 bases). This CDR3 region has 15 residues. Germline-derived CDR1 and CDR2 are SNHLY and FYNNEI. Trimming stripped 5 bases from V and 3 bases from J, with 11 bases between. CDR3 protein: CASSPDSYYNSPLHF. The CDR3 DNA reads TGTGCCAGCAGTCCTGACAGTTACTATAATTCACCCCTCCACTTT. The full variable domain, completed using reference TRBV2 and TRBJ1-6, is EPEVTQTPSHQVTQMGQEVILRCVPISNHLYFYWYRQILGQKVEFLVSFYNNEISEKSEIFDDQFSVERPDGSNFTLKIRSTKLEDSAMYFCASSPDSYYNSPLHFGNGTRLTVT.

This chain links TRBV6-5 with TRBJ2-5, with D hard to call. CDR1 is MNHEY, CDR2 SVGAGI, per germline. Trimming cost V 0 bases and J 5 bases, with 4 bases left between them. The CDR3 sequence is 12 residues long. CDR3 amino acids: CASSYSGETQYF. CDR3 in DNA: TGTGCCAGCAGTTACTCGGGGGAGACCCAGTACTTC.

This clone was seen only a few times. V gene TRBV29-1 combines with J gene TRBJ2-1; 10 bases map to TRBD2. CDR3 length: 14 residues. The germline CDR1 and CDR2 sequences are SQVTM and ANQGSEA. V shed 5 bases and J 1 base; nucleotides not matched to a gene: 2. The DNA for the CDR3 is TGCAGCGTTCGGACTAGCGGTTCCTACAATGAGCAGTTCTTC. Its protein is CSVRTSGSYNEQFF.

CDR3 in amino acids: CASGYPPTRAGYGNEQFF. CDR3 DNA: TGTGCTAGTGGTTATCCTCCTACCAGGGCGGGGTATGGCAATGAGCAGTTCTTC. The chain is built from TRBV12-5 and TRBJ2-1, with a weak D call TRBD2 (6 bases). Trimming took off 4 bases at V and 6 bases at J, with 25 bases between the two ends. Germline CDR1 is LGHNT and CDR2 is FRNRAP. The length of the CDR3 is 18 residues.

The chain links TRBV27 to TRBJ2-2; no reliable D call. This CDR3 has 15 amino acids. CDR1 and CDR2 (germline): MNHEY, SMNVEV (reference sequence). Between the trimmed V and J ends, which lost 5 bases and 4 bases, there was a span of 14 bases. The CDR3 sequence is CASSPNQGPTGELFF. CDR3 bases: TGTGCCAGCAGTCCCAATCAAGGCCCCACCGGGGAGCTGTTTTTT.

The rearrangement links TRBV27 to TRBJ1-4, with D perhaps matching TRBD1 (5 bases). The germline V gene has CDR1 MNHEY and CDR2 SMNVEV (reference sequence). Deletions cut 5 bases from V and 4 bases from J, with 23 bases between. This CDR3 region has 18 residues. This CDR3 is CASSAYGTEILYNEKLFF. The CDR3 DNA is TGTGCCAGCAGTGCTTACGGGACGGAGATACTCTATAATGAAAAACTGTTTTTT. Together with reference TRBV27 and TRBJ1-4, the CDR3 gives the full variable domain: EAQVTQNPRYLITVTGKKLTVTCSQNMNHEYMSWYRQDPGLGLRQIYYSMNVEVTDKGDVPEGYKVSRKEKRNFPLILESPSPNQTSLYFCASSAYGTEILYNEKLFFGSGTQLSVL.

J is TRBJ1-2 and V is TRBV10-3; D call uncertain. The CDR3 spans 14 residues. Between the trimmed V and J ends, which lost 0 bases and 3 bases, there was a span of 8 bases. CDR1 is ENHRY, CDR2 SYGVKD, per germline. CDR3 DNA: TGTGCCATCAGTGAGTCGAAGTCTTACTATGGCTACACCTTC. This codes for CAISESKSYYGYTF.

The V call is TRBV5-5, the J call TRBJ2-3, with 7 bases lining up with TRBD2. Losses at the gene ends were 4 bases for V and 2 bases for J; bases not matched to a gene: 16. This CDR3 has 18 residues. Looked up from germline, CDR1 is SGHKS and CDR2 is YYEKEE (reference sequence). The CDR3 here is CASSRGPTGGSHTDTQYF. CDR3 sequence (DNA): TGTGCCAGCAGCCGGGGCCCTACGGGGGGAAGCCACACAGATACGCAGTATTTT.

This chain joins TRBV6-1 and TRBJ2-2; 8 bases are a match to TRBD1. The CDR3 covers 16 residues. CDR1 and CDR2 (germline): MNHNS, SASEGT. V dropped 3 bases and J dropped 2; count of bases not matched to a gene: 5. As DNA, the CDR3 is TGTGCCAGCAGTGACCCGACAGGGGCCAACACCGGGGAGCTGTTTTTT. Translating gives CASSDPTGANTGELFF.

The V call is TRBV4-1, the J call TRBJ2-1; perhaps TRBD1 as D (7 bases). V gave up 0 bases and J gave up 10 bases, with 16 bases separating them. Per germline, CDR1 MGHRA and CDR2 YSYEKL. The CDR3 runs 15 residues. The CDR3: CASSQDGTGDWEQFF. CDR3 in DNA: TGCGCCAGCAGCCAAGATGGAACAGGGGACTGGGAGCAGTTCTTC.

This sequence joins TRBV19 and TRBJ1-5; D is perhaps TRBD1 (6 bases). Germline V gene lookup returns CDR1 LNHDA and CDR2 SQIVND (reference sequence). CDR3 size: 14 residues. With 9 bases removed from V and 11 bases from J, the gap between germline ends came to 23 bases. CDR3 sequence reads: CASHSDSRDSAQHF. Written as DNA, the CDR3 is TGTGCCAGCCACTCGGACAGTAGGGATTCGGCCCAGCATTTT.

This chain uses TRBV2 with TRBJ1-2, with 10 bases fitting TRBD1. Germline loops: CDR1 SNHLY, CDR2 FYNNEI. This CDR3 comprises 15 residues. The trim removed 2 bases at V and 8 bases at J, leaving 8 bases unmatched. The CDR3 nucleotides read TGTGCCAGCAGTGAATCGGGACAGGGGATCGGGGGCTACACCTTC. Translated, it gives CASSESGQGIGGYTF.

This clone was detected once. The rearrangement links TRBV6-1 to TRBJ1-2, with 9 bases lining up with TRBD1. The junction had 6 bases not matched to a gene; V was cut back by 3 bases and J by 1 base. There are 16 residues in the CDR3. From germline, CDR1 is MNHNS and CDR2 SASEGT. The CDR3 loop reads CASSDANRGLNYGYTF. The CDR3 coding sequence is TGTGCCAGCAGTGATGCCAACAGGGGGCTTAACTATGGCTACACCTTC.

In its sample, this clone was seen a few times. The genes are TRBV4-2 and TRBJ1-2; possibly TRBD1 for D (5 bases). V was pared by 0 bases and J by 4 bases, with 18 bases between. Germline values: CDR1 LGHNA, CDR2 YNFKEQ. This CDR3 has 17 amino acids. CDR3 nucleotide sequence: TGTGCCAGCAGCCAAGAACGGTCCGGGACGGCATCCTATGGCTACACCTTC. Its translation: CASSQERSGTASYGYTF.

This clone was seen a handful of times. V and J are TRBV5-6 and TRBJ2-3, with TRBD2 as a possible D gene (6 bases). CDR1 SGHDT and CDR2 YYEEEE come from the germline V gene. V was shortened by 6 bases and J by 1 base, with 21 bases between the two germline ends. The CDR3 length is 17 residues. The CDR3 loop is CASTRDPAGGGTDTQYF. The DNA of the CDR3 is TGTGCCAGCACTCGAGATCCGGCGGGCGGGGGCACAGATACGCAGTATTTT.

This clone was seen just once. This chain links TRBV6-1 with TRBJ2-7; TRBD1 matches at 7 bases. Germline V gives CDR1 MNHNS, CDR2 SASEGT. The junction had 10 bases not matched to a gene; V was cut back by 5 bases and J by 6 bases. This CDR3 contains 14 residues. The CDR3 DNA follows: TGTGCCAGCAGTCCGGGACAGACCTCTTCCGAGCAGTACTTC. Amino acid sequence: CASSPGQTSSEQYF.

The chain has TRBV2 and TRBJ2-7; 7 nucleotides align to TRBD1. The CDR3 sequence is 14 residues long. Germline V gene lookup returns CDR1 SNHLY and CDR2 FYNNEI. Trimming at V came to 7 bases and at J to 0 bases, leaving 6 bases not matched to a gene. The CDR3 protein is CASKGQPSSYEQYF. Written as DNA, the CDR3 is TGTGCCAGCAAGGGACAGCCAAGCTCCTACGAGCAGTACTTC.

V gene TRBV27 combines with J gene TRBJ2-6, with a possible D match to TRBD1 (6 bases). V was cut by 7 bases and J by 0 bases, with 16 bases left in between. The CDR3 runs 17 residues. Germline V lookup: CDR1 MNHEY, CDR2 SMNVEV (reference sequence). CDR3 coding DNA: TGTGCCAGCACTCAACAGGGCTCCCTCTCTGGGGCCAACGTCCTGACTTTC. It yields the protein CASTQQGSLSGANVLTF. The full variable domain, its missing parts supplied by reference TRBV27 and TRBJ2-6, is EAQVTQNPRYLITVTGKKLTVTCSQNMNHEYMSWYRQDPGLGLRQIYYSMNVEVTDKGDVPEGYKVSRKEKRNFPLILESPSPNQTSLYFCASTQQGSLSGANVLTFGAGSRLTVL.

The J gene is TRBJ1-2, the V gene TRBV29-1, with D unresolved. Trimming took 1 base from V and 8 from J, leaving 5 bases between them. Germline V CDR1 and CDR2: SQVTM, ANQGSEA. This CDR3 comprises 10 residues. CDR3 bases: TGCAGCGTTGAAGTGGAAGGCTACACCTTC. It specifies CSVEVEGYTF.

This clone was seen repeatedly, ten times or more. This sequence joins TRBV7-2 and TRBJ2-7; a weak D match, TRBD2 (5 bases). This CDR3 is built from 14 residues. Per the germline V gene, CDR1 is SGHTA and CDR2 is FQGNSA. The V end lost 3 bases, the J end lost 0 bases, and 9 bases lay between the germline ends. The CDR3 nucleotides read TGTGCCAGCAGCTTTAGAGAGGGCTCCTACGAGCAGTACTTC. Encoded protein: CASSFREGSYEQYF.

In regard to this clone: Other DNA sequences in this specimen translate into the identical CDR3. The rearrangement links TRBV29-1 to TRBJ1-1; the D is unclear. CDR1 is SQVTM, CDR2 ANQGSEA, per germline. V lost 0 bases, J lost 7 bases, and 12 bases lay in between. CDR3 length: 13 residues. Written as DNA, the CDR3 is TGCAGCGTTGAAGATTGGCCAGCCGATGAAGCTTTCTTT. As protein: CSVEDWPADEAFF.

Concerning this clone: At the DNA level, this CDR3 is encoded by other sequences in the same sample as well. The rearrangement uses TRBV7-9 and TRBJ2-1, with 7 positions matching TRBD2. Germline V CDR1 and CDR2: SEHNR, FQNEAQ (reference sequence). This CDR3 is built from 14 residues. V trimming: 3 bases; J trimming: 5 bases; junction bases outside the gene matches: 4. CDR3 nucleotide sequence: TGTGCCAGCAGCTTCGGGGGGTCCGACAATGAGCAGTTCTTC. Translated, it gives CASSFGGSDNEQFF.

The genes are TRBV2 and TRBJ2-3; D is perhaps TRBD1 or TRBD2 (5 bases each). Per the germline V gene, CDR1 is SNHLY and CDR2 is FYNNEI. CDR3 length: 15 amino acids. Deletions cut 4 bases from V and 0 bases from J, with 11 bases between. CDR3 loop: CASSVEGFSTDTQYF. The CDR3 coding sequence is TGTGCCAGCAGTGTCGAGGGGTTTAGCACAGATACGCAGTATTTT. Full variable domain (outside the CDR3, taken from reference TRBV2 and TRBJ2-3): EPEVTQTPSHQVTQMGQEVILRCVPISNHLYFYWYRQILGQKVEFLVSFYNNEISEKSEIFDDQFSVERPDGSNFTLKIRSTKLEDSAMYFCASSVEGFSTDTQYFGPGTRLTVL.

There are a few counts of this clone. V gene TRBV9 combines with J gene TRBJ2-3, with 11 bases lining up with TRBD2. V trimming: 0 bases; J trimming: 1 base; junction bases outside the gene matches: 4. In germline, CDR1 is SGDLS, CDR2 YYNGEE. The CDR3 covers 17 residues. CDR3 loop: CASSVAILAGGTDTQYF. The CDR3 region has the DNA TGTGCCAGCAGCGTAGCTATACTAGCGGGAGGCACAGATACGCAGTATTTT. Full variable domain (missing parts from reference TRBV9 and TRBJ2-3): DSGVTQTPKHLITATGQRVTLRCSPRSGDLSVYWYQQSLDQGLQFLIQYYNGEERAKGNILERFSAQQFPDLHSELNLSSLELGDSALYFCASSVAILAGGTDTQYFGPGTRLTVL.

This clone was seen only once. The J gene is TRBJ2-4, the V gene TRBV2; maybe TRBD2 (6 bases). Germline assignment: CDR1 SNHLY and CDR2 FYNNEI. Trimming stripped 10 bases from V and 0 bases from J, with 16 bases between. CDR3 size: 15 residues. CDR3 sequence (DNA): TGTGCCACCACTTTTGAGCGGGTAGCCAAAAACATTCAGTACTTC. It encodes CATTFERVAKNIQYF.

The gene calls are TRBV29-1 and TRBJ2-3; 7 nucleotides line up with TRBD1. Germline-derived CDR1 and CDR2 are SQVTM and ANQGSEA. The CDR3 is 12 amino acids. After removal of 5 bases from V and 4 bases from J, the junction contained 3 bases not matched to a gene. The CDR3 region is CSVRQGPDTQYF. CDR3 sequence (DNA): TGCAGCGTTAGACAGGGCCCAGATACGCAGTATTTT.

The chain uses TRBV19 and TRBJ2-3; TRBD2 aligns across 11 bases. The J segment lost 3 bases and the V segment lost 4 bases, leaving 3 bases of the junction unmatched. The germline CDR1 and CDR2 sequences are LNHDA and SQIVND (reference sequence). This CDR3 is 15 amino acids long. CDR3 DNA sequence: TGTGCCAGTAGTACCCGGACTAGCGGGACAGATACGCAGTATTTT. Encoded protein: CASSTRTSGTDTQYF.